These T cell receptor beta chains were read from a single sample in a study of blood T cell repertoires in COVID-19. The repertoire was sequenced with immunoSEQ multiplex PCR; TCRdb's copy has only in-frame clones and lacks some. The data contain hundreds of thousands of clones, 70% to 90% of them singletons. The specimen sequenced was peripheral blood. All receptors derive from a woman between 18 and 29 years old with acute or convalescent COVID-19. Each CDR3 is given with its conserved first and last residue. The D gene is left open where the match is weak. For some rows the clone size is stated as once, few or many, or as a class when expanded; others skip it.

>TRBD1|TRBJ2-3|NA|TRBV13
CASSPSYRGGTDTQYF
TGTGCCAGCAGCCCCTCCTACAGGGGGGGCACAGATACGCAGTATTTT
>NA|TRBJ2-7|NA|TRBV4-1
CASSQERGQGFEQYF
TGCGCCAGCAGCCAAGAACGTGGGCAGGGCTTCGAGCAGTACTTC
>NA|TRBJ1-3|NA|TRBV7-2
CASSFARAGNTIYF
TGTGCCAGCAGCTTCGCCAGGGCTGGAAACACCATATATTTT
>NA|TRBJ1-1|NA|TRBV18
CASSPPGGPRPFF
TGTGCCAGCTCACCCCCTGGCGGGCCTCGACCTTTCTTT
>TRBD1|TRBJ1-2|NA|TRBV5-5
CASSPDRIYGYTF
TGTGCCAGCAGCCCGGACAGGATCTATGGCTACACCTTC
>NA|TRBJ1-4|once|TRBV27
CASGVRTDVEKLFF
TGTGCCAGCGGGGTCAGGACAGACGTTGAAAAACTGTTTTTT
>NA|TRBJ1-3|NA|TRBV30
CAWSFGAGGNTIYF
TGTGCCTGGAGTTTTGGGGCTGGTGGAAACACCATATATTTT
>TRBD1|TRBJ1-1|NA|TRBV5-1
CASSGGDRRYTEAFF
TGCGCCAGCAGCGGAGGGGACAGGAGGTACACTGAAGCTTTCTTT
>TRBD1|TRBJ1-1|NA|TRBV7-7
CASSPQVSTGRMVNTEAFF
TGTGCCAGCAGCCCACAAGTTTCGACAGGGCGAATGGTGAACACTGAAGCTTTCTTT
>TRBD1|TRBJ1-1|once|TRBV30
CAWTGGPFTEAFF
TGTGCCTGGACAGGGGGGCCATTCACTGAAGCTTTCTTT
>TRBD2|TRBJ2-3|NA|TRBV4-2
CASSQGGGITDTQYF
TGTGCCAGCAGCCAAGGCGGGGGGATCACAGATACGCAGTATTTT
>TRBD2|TRBJ2-1|NA|TRBV7-2
CASSNPSGGALGEQFF
TGTGCCAGCAGCAACCCTAGCGGGGGGGCTCTCGGGGAGCAGTTCTTC
>TRBD1|TRBJ1-2|NA|TRBV7-9
CASSRGQGASLYTF
TGTGCCAGCAGTCGAGGACAGGGGGCTTCCCTCTACACCTTC
>TRBD1|TRBJ1-1|NA|TRBV6-5
CASYRGTEAFF
TGTGCCAGCTACAGGGGAACTGAAGCTTTCTTT
>TRBD1|TRBJ1-2|NA|TRBV9
CASSPWDRSYGYTF
TGTGCCAGCAGCCCTTGGGACAGGTCCTATGGCTACACCTTC
>TRBD1|TRBJ2-1|NA|TRBV4-3
CASSRLLTGTAYNEQFF
TGCGCCAGCAGCCGCTTATTAACCGGGACAGCCTACAATGAGCAGTTCTTC
>NA|TRBJ1-5|NA|TRBV7-2
CASSKQPNSNQPQHF
TGTGCCAGCAGCAAACAGCCGAATAGCAATCAGCCCCAGCATTTT
>TRBD1|TRBJ2-7|NA|TRBV3-1/TRBV3-2
CASTQSTGGEQYF
TGTGCCAGCACCCAGAGCACAGGGGGGGAGCAGTACTTC
>NA|TRBJ1-2|NA|TRBV2
CASSERGSYGYTF
TGTGCCAGCAGTGAACGGGGGAGCTATGGCTACACCTTC
>NA|TRBJ1-2|NA|TRBV6-5
CASSYTGQLNYGYTF
TGTGCCAGCAGTTACACGGGACAATTAAACTATGGCTACACCTTC
>NA|TRBJ1-2|NA|TRBV5-6
CASSLAAGVNYGYTF
TGTGCCAGCAGCTTGGCCGCAGGGGTTAACTATGGCTACACCTTC
>TRBD1|TRBJ1-2|NA|TRBV9
CASSPRQGYGYTF
TGTGCCAGCAGCCCCCGACAGGGTTATGGCTACACCTTC
>NA|TRBJ2-7|NA|TRBV13
CASIGPGVSYEQYF
TGTGCCAGCATAGGTCCCGGAGTCTCCTACGAGCAGTACTTC
>TRBD1|TRBJ1-1|NA|TRBV6-5
CASTLWTGNTEAFF
TGTGCCAGCACCCTCTGGACAGGCAACACTGAAGCTTTCTTT
>NA|TRBJ2-1|NA|TRBV12-1
CASSPRGSSQDNEQFF
TGTGCCAGCAGCCCGCGAGGTTCCAGCCAAGATAATGAGCAGTTCTTC
>NA|TRBJ2-1|NA|TRBV7-2
CASSSNREWDEQFF
TGTGCCAGCAGCTCAAACAGGGAATGGGATGAGCAGTTCTTC
>TRBD1|TRBJ2-2|NA|TRBV19
CASSTRQGSTGELFF
TGTGCCAGTAGTACTAGACAGGGATCCACCGGGGAGCTGTTTTTT
>NA|TRBJ1-5|NA|TRBV19
CASSDTGGSNQPQHF
TGTGCCAGTAGTGATACGGGGGGAAGCAATCAGCCCCAGCATTTT
>NA|TRBJ1-1|once|TRBV6-6
CASSLAVEAFF
TGTGCCAGCAGTTTGGCAGTCGAAGCTTTCTTT
>TRBD1|TRBJ1-5|NA|TRBV5-1
CASSPGQGSQPQHF
TGCGCCAGCAGCCCAGGACAGGGGTCTCAGCCCCAGCATTTT
>TRBD2|TRBJ2-3|NA|TRBV7-9
CASSPRLAGVTTDTQYF
TGTGCCAGCAGCCCCCGACTAGCGGGGGTCACGACAGATACGCAGTATTTT
>NA|TRBJ2-7|NA|TRBV20-1
CSAGDFAEQYF
TGCAGTGCTGGGGACTTTGCCGAGCAGTACTTC
>NA|TRBJ1-2|once|TRBV27
CASSLSMGQGPPSMGYTF
TGTGCCAGCAGTTTATCGATGGGCCAGGGGCCCCCCTCTATGGGCTACACCTTC
>NA|TRBJ1-2|NA|TRBV4-1
CASSQLQRVLNYGYTF
TGCGCCAGCAGCCAACTACAGCGGGTCCTTAACTATGGCTACACCTTC
>TRBD1|TRBJ2-4|NA|TRBV7-8
CASSSGQFENIQYF
TGTGCCAGCAGCTCGGGACAGTTCGAAAACATTCAGTACTTC
>NA|TRBJ2-6|NA|TRBV27
CASSARQDDSGANVLTF
TGTGCCAGCAGTGCCCGACAGGACGACTCTGGGGCCAACGTCCTGACTTTC
>NA|TRBJ1-1|few|TRBV6-2/TRBV6-3
CASSGQPESEAFF
TGTGCCAGCAGTGGACAGCCCGAGTCTGAAGCTTTCTTT
>TRBD1|TRBJ2-7|NA|TRBV9
CASSVVLSGGNGLAGNEQYF
TGTGCCAGCAGCGTAGTGCTTTCAGGGGGCAACGGTCTCGCAGGTAACGAGCAGTACTTC
>NA|TRBJ2-2|NA|TRBV28
CASSPRGGAGELFF
TGTGCCAGCAGTCCCCGTGGGGGCGCCGGGGAGCTGTTTTTT
>NA|TRBJ1-2|NA|TRBV2
CARLSGLESYGYTF
TGTGCCAGGTTGTCAGGGTTAGAGAGCTATGGCTACACCTTC
>NA|TRBJ1-6|NA|TRBV5-1
CASSSGGSYNSPLHF
TGCGCCAGCAGCTCCGGGGGCTCCTATAATTCACCCCTCCACTTT
>NA|TRBJ2-3|NA|TRBV6-1
CASSDTGSSTDTQYF
TGTGCCAGCAGTGATACAGGGTCTAGCACAGATACGCAGTATTTT
>TRBD1|TRBJ1-1|once|TRBV13
CASSSTGDKTEAFF
TGTGCCAGCAGCTCTACAGGGGATAAGACTGAAGCTTTCTTT
>NA|TRBJ1-2|NA|TRBV12-3/TRBV12-4
CASSSQGYGYTF
TGTGCCAGCAGCTCACAGGGCTATGGCTACACCTTC
>TRBD2|TRBJ2-1|NA|TRBV7-9
CASSLELSGGEQFF
TGTGCCAGCAGCTTGGAATTAAGCGGGGGGGAGCAGTTCTTC
>TRBD1|TRBJ2-7|NA|TRBV18
CASSPDRGFYEQYF
TGTGCCAGCTCACCCGACAGGGGGTTCTACGAGCAGTACTTC
>TRBD2|TRBJ2-7|NA|TRBV6-2/TRBV6-3
CASSANPGTSGYEQYF
TGTGCCAGCAGTGCAAACCCCGGGACTAGCGGCTACGAGCAGTACTTC
>NA|TRBJ1-2|NA|TRBV29-1
CSANQGNSNYGYTF
TGCAGCGCTAACCAGGGGAACAGTAACTATGGCTACACCTTC
>NA|TRBJ1-1|NA|TRBV12-3/TRBV12-4
CASSPDSLGAFF
TGTGCCAGCAGCCCCGACAGTTTAGGGGCTTTCTTT
>NA|TRBJ1-1|NA|TRBV11-2
CASSLMMRAPEAFF
TGTGCCAGCAGCTTAATGATGCGTGCGCCTGAAGCTTTCTTT
>TRBD2|TRBJ2-1|NA|TRBV7-9
CASSFLPGGPNEQFF
TGTGCCAGCAGCTTCCTACCGGGGGGGCCGAATGAGCAGTTCTTC
>NA|TRBJ1-2|NA|TRBV12-3/TRBV12-4
CASSSSPYGYTF
TGTGCCAGCAGCTCTAGTCCCTATGGCTACACCTTC
>NA|TRBJ1-1|NA|TRBV9
CASSRSRERLNTEAFF
TGTGCCAGCAGCCGGTCAAGGGAGAGATTGAACACTGAAGCTTTCTTT
>NA|TRBJ1-2|NA|TRBV10-1
CASSHRGYYGYTF
TGCGCCAGCAGCCATAGGGGTTACTATGGCTACACCTTC
>NA|TRBJ2-5|few|TRBV3-1/TRBV3-2
CASSQARRVWETQYF
TGTGCCAGCAGCCAAGCCCGGAGGGTTTGGGAGACCCAGTACTTC